This T cell receptor (beta chain) is drawn from a study of technical replicates of blood from several donors. Using immunoSEQ multiplex PCR, the repertoire was profiled, and TCRdb retains in-frame clones only, with some absent. Of tens of thousands of clones listed, approximately 92% are singletons. Germline V gene lookup returns CDR1 SEHNR and CDR2 FQNEAQ (reference sequence). The CDR3 spans 16 residues. After removal of 2 bases from V and 0 bases from J, the junction contained 4 bases not matched to a gene. This TCR was recovered from a human donor in good health. Some clones in this sample may be carry-over from other donors' samples. The chain uses TRBV7-9 and TRBJ2-1; 7 bases map to TRBD2. Sequences were obtained from T cells isolated from PBMCs. The CDR3 loop is CASSLLAESSYNEQFF. The CDR3 DNA sequence: TGTGCCAGCAGCTTACTAGCGGAAAGCTCCTACAATGAGCAGTTCTTC.